These 10 T cell receptor beta chains came from one sample sequenced in a study of control samples from healthy donors and cancer patients. This table comes from immunoSEQ multiplex PCR, and its TCRdb copy is limited to in-frame clones, with some not included. Altogether 60,000 to 65,000 clones are present, 85% being singletons, with the ten largest covering roughly 6%. Sequences were obtained from blood. These receptors were obtained from a man in his forties or fifties in good health.

The CDR3 sequence: CASSEVLRDRGNGYTF. The CDR3 nucleotides are TGTGCCAGCAGTGAAGTCCTTAGGGACAGGGGGAATGGCTACACCTTC. V is TRBV2 and J is TRBJ1-2; 11 bases line up with TRBD1. The V gene's germline CDR1 is SNHLY and CDR2 FYNNEI. Trimming took 1 base from V and 6 from J; bases not matched to a gene: 7. This CDR3 is built from 16 residues.

The chain couples TRBV6-1 to TRBJ1-1; D not resolved. The germline CDR1 and CDR2 sequences are MNHNS and SASEGT. The CDR3 is 16 amino acids. Trimming took off 2 bases at V and 0 bases at J, with 13 bases between the two ends. The CDR3 coding sequence is TGTGCCAGCAGTGAATATACGGCGCGCATGAACACTGAAGCTTTCTTT. Translated: CASSEYTARMNTEAFF.

This chain uses TRBV27 with TRBJ2-2; possible D gene TRBD2, 5 bases. Germline V CDR1 and CDR2: MNHEY, SMNVEV (reference sequence). This CDR3 has 14 residues. V was trimmed by 2 bases and J by 1 base, leaving 5 bases between them. The CDR3: CASSLEGNTGELFF. The CDR3 nucleotides are TGTGCCAGCAGTTTAGAGGGGAACACCGGGGAGCTGTTTTTT.

The chain links TRBV30 to TRBJ1-2; tentatively, D is TRBD1 (6 bases). The V end was cut by 4 bases, the J end by 2 bases, with 14 bases between. This CDR3 spans 14 amino acids. Germline loops: CDR1 GTSNPN, CDR2 SVGIG (reference sequence). The CDR3 DNA reads TGTGCCTGGACCCGGACAGACTGGAACTATGGCTACACCTTC. Translating it yields CAWTRTDWNYGYTF. Full variable domain (missing parts from reference TRBV30 and TRBJ1-2): SQTIHQWPATLVQPVGSPLSLECTVEGTSNPNLYWYRQAAGRGLQLLFYSVGIGQISSEVPQNLSASRPQDRQFILSSKKLLLSDSGFYLCAWTRTDWNYGYTFGSGTRLTVV.

The V call is TRBV11-2, the J call TRBJ2-7, with D tentatively TRBD1 (7 bases). The V gene's germline CDR1 is SGHAT and CDR2 FQNNGV. The CDR3 loop spans 16 amino acids. The V gene lost 5 bases and the J gene lost 2 bases, with 19 bases spanning the gap. CDR3 coding DNA: TGTGCCAGCAGCCCAGGGGGGCTAGCCGATGCCTACGAGCAGTACTTC. It is translated as CASSPGGLADAYEQYF.

The chain couples TRBV10-3 to TRBJ1-2; no definite D call. Germline V CDR1 and CDR2: ENHRY, SYGVKD. This CDR3 region has 20 residues. Trimming cost V 5 bases and J 5 bases, with 33 bases left between them. The CDR3 bases are TGTGCCATCAGTCACCCTGGGATCCCGGGAAAGAGCCGTATGTGGTATGGCTACACCTTC. The encoded protein is CAISHPGIPGKSRMWYGYTF.

This chain joins TRBV11-3 and TRBJ2-5; 7 nucleotides align to TRBD1. The ends lost 5 bases at V and 2 bases at J; junction bases unmatched: 8. The CDR3 totals 15 residues. The germline V gene has CDR1 SGHNT and CDR2 YENEEA. CDR3 in DNA: TGTGCCAGCAGCCCCCGACAGGGCCCTCAAGAGACCCAGTACTTC. Translating gives CASSPRQGPQETQYF.

The chain employs TRBV4-3 and TRBJ2-2, with 13 bases fitting TRBD2. V lost 4 bases, J lost 1 base, and 6 bases stayed unmatched. CDR3 size: 18 residues. The germline CDR1 and CDR2 sequences are LGHNA and YSLEER. The DNA for the CDR3 is TGCGCCAGCAGCCCGAGACTAGCGGGAGGCGTGAACACCGGGGAGCTGTTTTTT. Protein product: CASSPRLAGGVNTGELFF.

This clone was seen a single time. The rearrangement uses TRBV27 and TRBJ2-7; 7 bases line up with TRBD1. The germline V gene encodes CDR1 MNHEY and CDR2 SMNVEV (reference sequence). The CDR3 extends over 15 amino acids. V was clipped by 6 bases and J by 4 bases; unmatched bases: 12. CDR3 DNA: TGTGCCAGCAGCGTATCCGGGACAGAAGGGTACGAGCAGTACTTC. Translating gives CASSVSGTEGYEQYF.

This chain links TRBV10-3 with TRBJ1-1, with 8 bases that match TRBD1. Germline CDR1 ENHRY, CDR2 SYGVKD. The CDR3 has 17 residues. V was clipped by 3 bases and J by 0 bases; unmatched bases: 9. CDR3 DNA sequence: TGTGCCATCAGTGATGACAGGGGCCCAACCATGAACACTGAAGCTTTCTTT. Translated, it gives CAISDDRGPTMNTEAFF.